What follows are 25 T cell receptor beta chains derived from one specimen sequenced in a study of a mutant IDH1 vaccine in newly diagnosed glioma. Time point denoted: baseline, week 1 (first vaccination visit). Noted treatment: pre-vaccination baseline after standard-of-care therapy. Measured with immunoSEQ multiplex PCR; TCRdb has only the in-frame clones, and not every one. The table lists under 65,000 clones, roughly 80% of them singletons, with approximately 19% in the top ten. The sequences come from PBMCs, collected from a glioma patient treated with radiotherapy, temozolomide or both. The receptors here all came from a man aged 18-30 years with glioma.

The V call is TRBV18, the J call TRBJ2-1; the match to TRBD1 covers 7 bases. The germline V gene has CDR1 KGHSH and CDR2 LQKENI. The CDR3 consists of 15 residues. Trimming took 4 bases from V and 3 from J; bases not matched to a gene: 6. In DNA, the CDR3 is TGTGCCAGCTCACTAAGGACAGGTGACTACAATGAGCAGTTCTTC. This encodes CASSLRTGDYNEQFF. Full variable domain (rest looked up from reference TRBV18 and TRBJ2-1): NAGVMQNPRHLVRRRGQEARLRCSPMKGHSHVYWYRQLPEEGLKFMVYLQKENIIDESGMPKERFSAEFPKEGPSILRIQQVVRGDSAAYFCASSLRTGDYNEQFFGPGTRLTVL.

The J gene is TRBJ1-2, the V gene TRBV10-2; 8 bases line up with TRBD1. Germline lookup yields CDR1 WSHSY and CDR2 SAAADI. The V gene end was trimmed by 8 bases and the J gene end by 8 bases; junction bases not matched to a gene: 10. The CDR3 has 13 residues. CDR3 region: CASSPDRVVGYTF. Written as DNA, the CDR3 is TGCGCCAGCTCCCCGGACAGGGTAGTCGGCTACACCTTC.

The V gene is TRBV2, the J gene TRBJ2-4; D is ambiguous. CDR3 size: 14 residues. Trimming cost V 6 bases and J 7 bases, with 16 bases left between them. Germline assignment: CDR1 SNHLY and CDR2 FYNNEI. Here the CDR3 reads CASSVDTPGNIQYF. DNA of the CDR3: TGTGCCAGCAGCGTCGACACACCCGGGAACATTCAGTACTTC.

The chain couples TRBV5-6 to TRBJ2-7; D gene ambiguous. V was cut by 2 bases and J by 3 bases, with 3 bases left in between. This CDR3 is built from 11 residues. Germline lookup yields CDR1 SGHDT and CDR2 YYEEEE. The CDR3: CASSFFYEQYF. In DNA, the CDR3 is TGTGCCAGCAGCTTTTTCTACGAGCAGTACTTC.

J is TRBJ1-4 and V is TRBV5-4; a weak D match, TRBD1 (5 bases). CDR3 size: 13 residues. The V end lost 4 bases, the J end lost 7 bases, and 11 bases lay between the germline ends. Germline-derived CDR1 and CDR2 are SGHNT and YYREEE (reference sequence). The CDR3 is CASSPGSGEKLFF. The CDR3 DNA is TGTGCCAGCAGCCCAGGGTCTGGTGAAAAACTGTTTTTT.

The genes are TRBV30 and TRBJ1-5; D remains ambiguous. The V end lost 2 bases, the J end lost 4 bases, and 9 bases lay between the germline ends. This CDR3 has 13 residues. Looked up from germline, CDR1 is GTSNPN and CDR2 is SVGIG (reference sequence). Written as DNA, the CDR3 is TGTGCCTGGAGTATTCAACGGAATCAGCCCCAGCATTTT. Amino acid sequence: CAWSIQRNQPQHF.

The chain couples TRBV6-6 to TRBJ2-1; TRBD2 aligns across 7 bases. Germline V lookup: CDR1 MNHNY, CDR2 SVGAGI (reference sequence). Germline trimming cut 5 bases from V and 5 bases from J; bases unmatched to any gene: 3. The length of the CDR3 is 13 residues. The CDR3 spells CASSRLADNEQFF. In nucleotides, the CDR3 is TGTGCCAGCAGTCGACTAGCTGACAATGAGCAGTTCTTC.

The chain has TRBV6-5 and TRBJ1-1; the match to TRBD1 covers 7 bases. Looked up from germline, CDR1 is MNHEY and CDR2 is SVGAGI. The CDR3 contains 14 residues. The junction had 8 bases not matched to a gene; V was cut back by 6 bases and J by 4 bases. The CDR3, as DNA: TGTGCCAGCAGGCGGGACAGAGAAAGCACTGAAGCTTTCTTT. This codes for CASRRDRESTEAFF.

The rearrangement links TRBV18 to TRBJ1-2; D is uncertain. Germline V lookup: CDR1 KGHSH, CDR2 LQKENI. The V end was cut by 6 bases, the J end by 4 bases, with 18 bases between. This CDR3 contains 15 residues. CDR3 amino acids: CASSHSRELVYGYTF. The DNA of the CDR3 is TGTGCCAGCTCTCATAGCCGGGAGTTGGTCTATGGCTACACCTTC.

V is TRBV30 and J is TRBJ1-6; D is unresolved. CDR1 and CDR2 (germline): GTSNPN, SVGIG (reference sequence). The CDR3 is made up of 15 amino acids. The CDR3, as DNA: TGTGCGTGTCGTCAGCCGAGCTCCTATAATTCACCCCTCCACTTT. This encodes CACRQPSSYNSPLHF.

The J gene is TRBJ1-2, the V gene TRBV2; D is unresolved. This CDR3 is 14 amino acids long. Trimming pared 4 bases from V and 8 bases from J, leaving 17 bases between. Germline assignment: CDR1 SNHLY and CDR2 FYNNEI. In DNA, the CDR3 is TGTGCCAGCAGTGTCGCGGGCCTTGAGAGCGGCTACACCTTC. Translation gives CASSVAGLESGYTF.

This sequence joins TRBV7-2 and TRBJ1-1, with no clear D. Germline V gene sequence: CDR1 SGHTA, CDR2 FQGNSA. The CDR3 consists of 15 residues. V lost 0 bases, J lost 0 bases, and 8 bases lay in between. Here the CDR3 reads CASSLAVTMNTEAFF. For the CDR3, the DNA is TGTGCCAGCAGCTTAGCGGTGACGATGAACACTGAAGCTTTCTTT.

Relative to its sample, this clone is medium-sized. The V and J genes are TRBV5-4 and TRBJ2-1, with a tentative D call TRBD2 (6 bases). The CDR3 totals 18 residues. CDR1 is SGHNT and CDR2 is YYREEE in the germline V gene (reference sequence). V was pared by 3 bases and J by 0 bases, with 19 bases between. The CDR3 region is CASSSNNPSASSYNEQFF. The DNA of the CDR3 is TGTGCCAGCAGCTCTAACAACCCTAGCGCCAGCTCCTACAATGAGCAGTTCTTC.

V and J are TRBV29-1 and TRBJ2-7; D is perhaps TRBD1 (5 bases). Germline V CDR1 and CDR2: SQVTM, ANQGSEA. The CDR3 has 12 residues. V was clipped by 1 base and J by 4 bases, with 8 bases between them. CDR3 bases: TGCAGCGTTGAAGGGACACCGTACGAGCAGTACTTC. Its translation is CSVEGTPYEQYF.

The gene calls are TRBV6-6 and TRBJ1-3, with TRBD1 matching over 8 bases. With 2 bases clipped from V and 3 bases from J, the junction kept 3 bases outside the gene matches. CDR1 MNHNY and CDR2 SVGAGI come from the germline V gene (reference sequence). The CDR3 loop spans 15 amino acids. The CDR3 here is CASSYEGTGGNTIYF. For the CDR3, the DNA is TGTGCCAGCAGTTACGAGGGGACAGGTGGAAACACCATATATTTT.

V and J are TRBV5-6 and TRBJ1-6, with D hard to call. Trimming stripped 4 bases from V and 8 bases from J, with 16 bases between. From germline, CDR1 is SGHDT and CDR2 YYEEEE. The length of the CDR3 is 15 residues. The CDR3 spells CASSRAAEVDSPLHF. For the CDR3, the DNA is TGTGCCAGCAGCCGGGCAGCTGAAGTAGATTCACCCCTCCACTTT.

The chain links TRBV5-6 to TRBJ1-1; perhaps TRBD1 as D (5 bases). Germline CDR1 is SGHDT and CDR2 is YYEEEE. Trimming took 2 bases from V and 5 from J, leaving 7 bases between them. The CDR3 length is 12 residues. CDR3 nucleotide sequence: TGTGCCAGCAGCTTTTGGGGGACTGAAGCTTTCTTT. Translated: CASSFWGTEAFF.

This chain links TRBV29-1 with TRBJ2-7; no definite D call. Deletions cut 4 bases from V and 1 base from J, with 11 bases between. Germline CDR1 is SQVTM and CDR2 is ANQGSEA. CDR3 length equals 13 residues. CDR3 nucleotides: TGCAGCGTTGTTTGTGACGGATCCTACGAGCAGTACTTC. It translates to CSVVCDGSYEQYF.

This clone was observed once. The gene calls are TRBV6-6 and TRBJ1-4; 10 bases map to TRBD1. Germline lookup yields CDR1 MNHNY and CDR2 SVGAGI (reference sequence). The CDR3 contains 16 residues. The trim removed 0 bases at V and 6 bases at J, leaving 4 bases unmatched. Here the CDR3 reads CASSYSGQGGHEKLFF. The CDR3 region has the DNA TGTGCCAGCAGTTACTCCGGACAGGGGGGTCATGAAAAACTGTTTTTT.

The V and J genes are TRBV2 and TRBJ1-2, with D uncertain. This CDR3 comprises 12 residues. The V end was cut by 5 bases, the J end by 7 bases, with 11 bases between. The germline V gene has CDR1 SNHLY and CDR2 FYNNEI. The DNA of the CDR3 is TGTGCCAGCAGTAGATTAGTCCTTGGCTACACCTTC. Protein sequence: CASSRLVLGYTF.

The chain has TRBV28 and TRBJ2-7; TRBD2 agrees at 9 bases. V was pared by 1 base and J by 5 bases, with 6 bases of the junction left unmatched. CDR3 size: 15 residues. Germline assignment: CDR1 MDHEN and CDR2 SYDVKM. CDR3 sequence: CASSLYGGGANEQYF. For the CDR3, the DNA is TGTGCCAGCAGTTTATACGGCGGGGGGGCGAACGAGCAGTACTTC.

The rearrangement joins TRBV5-1 to TRBJ1-1, with D maybe TRBD1 (5 bases). Trimming pared 6 bases from V and 0 bases from J, leaving 18 bases between. CDR1 SGHRS and CDR2 YFSETQ come from the germline V gene. The CDR3 is made up of 16 amino acids. The CDR3 reads CASTAIGDAVNTEAFF. In DNA, the CDR3 is TGCGCCAGCACTGCAATAGGGGACGCGGTGAACACTGAAGCTTTCTTT.

The rearrangement uses TRBV13 and TRBJ2-7; D is perhaps TRBD2 (7 bases). The length of the CDR3 is 14 residues. Germline V gene data show CDR1 as PRHDT and CDR2 as FYEKMQ (reference sequence). With 1 base removed from V and 5 bases from J, the gap between germline ends came to 12 bases. In DNA, the CDR3 is TGTGCCAGCAGCTTAGCCTGGGGGGGGCACGAGCAGTACTTC. Translated, it gives CASSLAWGGHEQYF.

The V gene is TRBV30, the J gene TRBJ1-3; D is perhaps TRBD1 (6 bases). Germline CDR1 GTSNPN, CDR2 SVGIG (reference sequence). This CDR3 comprises 13 residues. Trimming removed 4 bases at V and 8 bases at J, with 15 bases between. CDR3 region: CAWTRGSGDTIYF. The CDR3 region has the DNA TGTGCCTGGACGAGGGGGTCGGGGGACACCATATATTTT.

The chain recombines TRBV10-3 with TRBJ1-4; 7 positions agree with TRBD1. Germline CDR1 is ENHRY and CDR2 is SYGVKD. V was pared by 6 bases and J by 8 bases, with 12 bases of the junction left unmatched. CDR3 size: 15 residues. The CDR3 loop is CAISPGQVAGEKLFF. Written as DNA, the CDR3 is TGTGCCATCAGCCCAGGACAGGTTGCCGGCGAAAAACTGTTTTTT.